A single T cell receptor beta chain is shown here with its context. Its antigen is unknown. Reverse transcribing all isolated RNA meant expressed TCRB transcripts were sequenced. TCRdb's copy holds only in-frame clones and misses some; the assay was immunoSEQ multiplex PCR. The sample carries under 250,000 clones, around 14% recorded once. These data belong to a study of beta chain features in type 1 diabetes. Turning to the study itself: Healthy donors, compared against patients, showed similar age, gender and cell yields. Points from the study as a whole: A moderate, significant TCRB CDR3 shortening appeared in type 1 diabetes across four CD4+ subsets.

Sorting that relied on CD45RO/CCR7/CD25/CD127/CD95/CD27 yielded CD4+ naive, central memory, regulatory and stem cell-like memory cells. Sequencing was done on a sample of naive CD4+ T cells from blood. This TCR came from a man between 25 and 39 years old with type 1 diabetes.

DNA for the CDR3: TGTGCCAGTAGTATAGACAGGGCAGCAGTCCAAGAGACCCAGTACTTC. It translates to CASSIDRAAVQETQYF. The V and J genes are TRBV19 and TRBJ2-5; D might be TRBD1 (5 bases). CDR1 is LNHDA and CDR2 is SQIVND in the germline V gene (reference sequence). Deletions cut 0 bases from V and 1 base from J, with 12 bases between. The CDR3 is 16 residues long.